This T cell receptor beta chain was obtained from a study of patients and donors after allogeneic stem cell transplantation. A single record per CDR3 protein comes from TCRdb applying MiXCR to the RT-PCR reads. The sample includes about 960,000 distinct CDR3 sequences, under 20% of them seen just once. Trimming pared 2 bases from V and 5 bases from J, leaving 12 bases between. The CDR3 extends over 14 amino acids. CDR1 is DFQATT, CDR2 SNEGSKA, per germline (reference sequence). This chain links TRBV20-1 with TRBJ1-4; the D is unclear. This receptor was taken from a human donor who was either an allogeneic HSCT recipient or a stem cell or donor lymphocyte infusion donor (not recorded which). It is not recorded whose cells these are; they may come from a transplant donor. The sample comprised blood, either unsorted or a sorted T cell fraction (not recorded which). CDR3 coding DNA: TGCAGTGCTAGAAGTCGACGGGTAAATGAAAAACTGTTTTTT. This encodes CSARSRRVNEKLFF.